This TCR beta chain is drawn from a study of patients and donors after allogeneic stem cell transplantation. TCRdb reanalysed the RT-PCR reads using MiXCR and keeps one entry per CDR3 protein. The data contain about 960,000 distinct CDR3 sequences, 15% to 20% of them seen just once; the ten biggest clones take up under 6.5%. V lost 6 bases to trimming and J lost 6 bases, with 20 bases between them. Germline values: CDR1 DFQATT, CDR2 SNEGSKA (reference sequence). The CDR3 contains 14 residues. This clonotype has a handful of counts. The chain combines TRBV20-1 with TRBJ1-1; tentative D call: TRBD1 (5 bases). Sequences were obtained from blood, either unsorted or a sorted T cell fraction (not recorded which). The clonotype originates from a human donor who was either an allogeneic HSCT recipient or a stem cell or donor lymphocyte infusion donor (not recorded which). It is not recorded whose cells these are; they may come from a transplant donor. In DNA, the CDR3 is TGCAGTGCCAACCGCGCAGGGACTCGGGCTGAAGCTTTCTTT. This translates into CSANRAGTRAEAFF.